There are many counts of the clone carrying this TCR beta chain. Its antigen is unidentified. The data were taken from a study of identical twins. V gave up 5 bases and J gave up 0 bases, with 17 bases separating them. The CDR3 sequence is 18 residues long. Looked up from germline, CDR1 is SGHAT and CDR2 is FQDESV (reference sequence). Template switching supplied a universal primer site; unique molecular identifiers were carried on the cDNA. TCRdb independently ran MiXCR on the 5' RACE reads; one entry per CDR3 protein. The profile covers 420,000 or so distinct CDR3 sequences, with about a fifth appearing a single time and roughly 12% taken by the ten largest. Regarding the study as a whole: Cord blood beta clonotypes that were abundant carried fewer insertions, and memory repertoires showed no such trend.

The sample taken for sequencing was naive T cells sorted from blood. This chain connects TRBV11-1 to TRBJ2-6, with D tentatively TRBD1 (6 bases). The TCR originated in a man in his fifties or sixties in good health. The CDR3 sequence: CASSLGQTFRSGANVLTF. CDR3 DNA sequence: TGTGCCAGCAGCCTTGGACAGACTTTTCGCTCTGGGGCCAACGTCCTGACTTTC.